This is a list of T cell receptor beta chains from one sample in a study of shared clonotypes between healthy human individuals. Only in-frame clones appear in the TCRdb table, and some are missing; sequencing was by immunoSEQ multiplex PCR. The data show roughly 300,000 clones, with more than 60% seen just once and about 9.4% held by the top ten. Sequencing was carried out using memory CD4+ T cells sorted from blood. The receptors were gathered from a man younger than 45 in good health. Each CDR3 is given with its conserved first and last residue. Each record gives: clone size, J gene, D gene, V gene, CDR3 DNA, CDR3 protein. D genes are given only for firm matches. Clone size is shown for a subset of rows, as once, few, many or a class of expanded clone.

NA | TRBJ2-1 | TRBD1 | TRBV7-3 | TGTGCCAGCAGCTTATTGGGACAGCCCTACAATGAGCAGTTCTTC | CASSLLGQPYNEQFF
NA | TRBJ2-7 | NA | TRBV27 | TGTGCCAGCAGTTCAGGAGACTCCTACGAGCAGTACTTC | CASSSGDSYEQYF
NA | TRBJ1-2 | NA | TRBV9 | TGTGCCAGCAGCGTAGATCAGGGACCAACAGGATATGGCTACACCTTC | CASSVDQGPTGYGYTF
NA | TRBJ2-1 | NA | TRBV6-1 | TGTGCCAGCAGTGAAGCCACCCTCTGGGAGCAGTTCTTC | CASSEATLWEQFF
NA | TRBJ1-2 | NA | TRBV7-9 | TGTGCCAGCAGCGACTTTCCTGAGGACTATGGCTACACCTTC | CASSDFPEDYGYTF
NA | TRBJ2-7 | NA | TRBV10-1 | TGCGCCAGCAGTGAGACCCCTCTAGAGAGGGAGCAGTACTTC | CASSETPLEREQYF
NA | TRBJ1-5 | NA | TRBV25-1 | TGTGCCAGCAGTGAATCGGGGAATGATCAGCCCCAGCATTTT | CASSESGNDQPQHF
NA | TRBJ2-7 | NA | TRBV19 | TGTGCCAGTAGTACAACAGGGCCCAGCGAGCAGTACTTC | CASSTTGPSEQYF
few | TRBJ2-7 | TRBD1 | TRBV6-1 | TGTGCCAGCAGTGAAGGGGGACAGGTACGATACTACGAGCAGTACTTC | CASSEGGQVRYYEQYF
NA | TRBJ2-7 | TRBD2 | TRBV7-9 | TGTGCCAGCGGTCGGACTAGCCCCTACGAGCAGTACTTC | CASGRTSPYEQYF
NA | TRBJ2-5 | TRBD2 | TRBV9 | TGTGCCAGCAGCGTAGGAACTGGACTAGCGGGAGTAGAGACCCAGTACTTC | CASSVGTGLAGVETQYF
NA | TRBJ2-5 | NA | TRBV6-5 | TGTGCCAGCAGTTACAGTCAAGAGACCCAGTACTTC | CASSYSQETQYF
NA | TRBJ2-3 | NA | TRBV11-2 | TGTGCCAGCAGCTTAGACCTCCTAGAGGAAGGCACAGATACGCAGTATTTT | CASSLDLLEEGTDTQYF
NA | TRBJ1-1 | TRBD1 | TRBV19 | TGTGCCAGTAGTATTAAAGGACAGGGTTTCGGCACTGAAGCTTTCTTT | CASSIKGQGFGTEAFF
NA | TRBJ2-7 | NA | TRBV5-4 | TGTGCCAGCTCACGAGGGAGCGACAGCTCCTACGAGCAGTACTTC | CASSRGSDSSYEQYF
NA | TRBJ2-7 | NA | TRBV7-6 | TGTGCCAGCAGCTTAGTGGCCGGGAAGTCCTACGAGCAGTACTTC | CASSLVAGKSYEQYF
once | TRBJ1-4 | NA | TRBV7-8 | TGTGCCAGCAGCTCTGACCGGGCCCTTGAAAAACTGTTTTTT | CASSSDRALEKLFF
few | TRBJ2-7 | TRBD2 | TRBV27 | TGTGCCAGCCTGGGACTAGCGGGAGGATCCTACGAGCAGTACTTC | CASLGLAGGSYEQYF
NA | TRBJ2-7 | NA | TRBV6-5 | TGTGCCAGCGGTCTTGCCTACGAGCAGTACTTC | CASGLAYEQYF
NA | TRBJ2-7 | NA | TRBV7-2 | TGTGCCAGCAGCTTAGGTCCTTCATCCTACGAGCAGTACTTC | CASSLGPSSYEQYF
NA | TRBJ2-5 | TRBD1 | TRBV5-1 | TGCGCCAGCAGCTCTAGGGGACAGACGCAAGAGACCCAGTACTTC | CASSSRGQTQETQYF
NA | TRBJ2-1 | NA | TRBV5-1 | TGCGCCAGCAGCTCTCAATATGGGGCGTACGCCTACAATGAGCAGTTCTTC | CASSSQYGAYAYNEQFF
NA | TRBJ2-1 | NA | TRBV10-2 | TGCGCCAGCAGCCATGGGGTAGATGAGCAGTTCTTC | CASSHGVDEQFF
NA | TRBJ2-2 | TRBD1 | TRBV7-3 | TGTGCCAGCAGCCCTACCCCAGGGGGCTCCGGGGAGCTGTTTTTT | CASSPTPGGSGELFF
NA | TRBJ2-6 | TRBD2 | TRBV5-5 | TGTGCCAGCAGCTTGCGGACTAGCGGGACCTCCCCTGGGGCCAACGTCCTGACTTTC | CASSLRTSGTSPGANVLTF
NA | TRBJ2-4 | TRBD2 | TRBV28 | TGTGCCAGCGGGGCAGCGGGGGGTTCCAAAAACATTCAGTACTTC | CASGAAGGSKNIQYF
NA | TRBJ2-1 | TRBD2 | TRBV7-2 | TGTGCCAGCAGCTTAGGTAGCGGGAGCTCCTACAATGAGCAGTTCTTC | CASSLGSGSSYNEQFF
NA | TRBJ1-1 | TRBD1 | TRBV5-6 | TGTGCCAGCAGCTTTGGAGACAGGGACGAAGCTTTCTTT | CASSFGDRDEAFF
NA | TRBJ2-3 | NA | TRBV6-1 | TGTGCCAGCAGTGCGTCAACAGGTAGCACAGATACGCAGTATTTT | CASSASTGSTDTQYF
many | TRBJ1-2 | NA | TRBV28 | TGTGCCAGCAGTTTCCCTGGCAAGAACTATGGCTACACCTTC | CASSFPGKNYGYTF
NA | TRBJ1-2 | NA | TRBV28 | TGTGCCAGCAGGGTGGATGGGAACTATGGCTACACCTTC | CASRVDGNYGYTF
NA | TRBJ2-7 | NA | TRBV6-6 | TGTGCCAGCAGGTCGCTCGCGACAGGCCTTAACGAGCAGTACTTC | CASRSLATGLNEQYF
NA | TRBJ2-5 | TRBD1 | TRBV28 | TGTGCCAGCAGTTTGGGACAGGATCTAGAGACCCAGTACTTC | CASSLGQDLETQYF
NA | TRBJ2-1 | NA | TRBV6-4 | TGTGCCAGACCTGGACCCGAAGCTCGCGAGCAGCTCTTC | CARPGPEAREQLF
NA | TRBJ2-5 | TRBD1 | TRBV6-5 | TGTGCCAGCAGCCGGGACAGGGGTGGGTGGGAGACCCAGTACTTC | CASSRDRGGWETQYF
once | TRBJ2-3 | NA | TRBV11-3 | TGTGCCAGCAGCCCGAAAGACACAGATACGCAGTATTTT | CASSPKDTDTQYF
NA | TRBJ1-4 | NA | TRBV2 | TGTGCCAGCAGTGAAACGGAGCTCAATGAAAAACTGTTTTTT | CASSETELNEKLFF
NA | TRBJ2-3 | NA | TRBV10-2 | TGCGCCAGCAGTGAGAGCAGATGGGCTACAGATACGCAGTATTTT | CASSESRWATDTQYF
NA | TRBJ2-1 | NA | TRBV5-1 | TGCGCCAGCAGCTCGTCTGGGACGGGCTCCTACAATGAGCAGTTCTTC | CASSSSGTGSYNEQFF
NA | TRBJ2-3 | NA | TRBV7-6 | TGTGCCAGCAGCTTAGTGTTAGGGACCACAGATACGCAGTATTTT | CASSLVLGTTDTQYF
NA | TRBJ2-1 | TRBD1 | TRBV25-1 | TGTGCCAGCAGTGAATCCGGGACAGGAACTCACAATGAGCAGTTCTTC | CASSESGTGTHNEQFF
NA | TRBJ2-2 | TRBD1 | TRBV6-1 | TGTGCCACCCTTACAGGGGTCGGAGGTCCCGGGGAGCTGTTTTTT | CATLTGVGGPGELFF
NA | TRBJ2-3 | TRBD2 | TRBV28 | TGTGCCAGCAGCCCTAGCGGGAGTCCCGCAGATACGCAGTATTTT | CASSPSGSPADTQYF
NA | TRBJ1-1 | NA | TRBV27 | TGTGCCAGCAGTCCCAGACGGACCATGAACACTGAAGCTTTCTTT | CASSPRRTMNTEAFF
NA | TRBJ1-1 | NA | TRBV19 | TGTGCCAGTAGTTCTCACAACCCGGGGAACACTGAAGCTTTCTTT | CASSSHNPGNTEAFF
many | TRBJ2-7 | NA | TRBV5-1 | TGCGCCAGCAGCTTGGACCACCTCTTTGAGCAGTACTTC | CASSLDHLFEQYF
NA | TRBJ2-3 | NA | TRBV7-3 | TGTGCCAGCAGCTGGGGTCCTGATGATACGCAGTATTTT | CASSWGPDDTQYF
NA | TRBJ1-1 | TRBD1 | TRBV11-3 | TGTGCCAGCAGCGGCGACAGGGCAAAGGGGGCTGAAGCTTTCTTT | CASSGDRAKGAEAFF
NA | TRBJ2-7 | NA | TRBV6-5 | TGTGCCAGCAGTTACGTGGGCGAGCAGTACTTC | CASSYVGEQYF
NA | TRBJ2-5 | NA | TRBV7-2 | TGTGCCAGCAGCCTGAGGGGATTGGAGACCCAGTACTTC | CASSLRGLETQYF
NA | TRBJ1-2 | TRBD1 | TRBV19 | TGTGCCAGTAGGAAGGACAGGGGGTTCTCTGGCTACACCTTC | CASRKDRGFSGYTF
once | TRBJ2-5 | NA | TRBV18 | TGTGCCAGCACCGCTACCCCCAGGGTGTCAGAGACCCAGTACTTC | CASTATPRVSETQYF
NA | TRBJ2-5 | NA | TRBV19 | TGTGCCAGTAGTATAGTAGTCAGTCAAGAGACCCAGTACTTC | CASSIVVSQETQYF
NA | TRBJ1-4 | NA | TRBV5-1 | TGCGCCAGCAGCTTTGCGGGACAAGTTGAAAAACTGTTTTTT | CASSFAGQVEKLFF
NA | TRBJ2-5 | NA | TRBV19 | TGTGCCAGTAGTATAGGGGGGTTCCAAGAGACCCAGTACTTC | CASSIGGFQETQYF
NA | TRBJ1-2 | NA | TRBV6-1 | TGTGCCAGCAGTGGCCACATGGATTACAGGTACCCGAACTATGGCTACACCTTC | CASSGHMDYRYPNYGYTF
NA | TRBJ1-2 | NA | TRBV15 | TGTGCCACCAGCAGAGGGCGGGGGGCACTAACCTATGGCTACACCTTC | CATSRGRGALTYGYTF
NA | TRBJ2-7 | TRBD2 | TRBV10-2 | TGCGCCAGCAGCCGAAGGGGACTAGCAACCCACGAGCAGTACTTC | CASSRRGLATHEQYF
few | TRBJ1-1 | NA | TRBV5-1 | TGCGCCAGCAGCCGGAGCGACGGGGACACTGAAGCTTTCTTT | CASSRSDGDTEAFF
NA | TRBJ1-1 | NA | TRBV5-1 | TGCGCCAGCAGCTTGGTTTTTGGGCAGGAAGCTTTCTTT | CASSLVFGQEAFF